A single sample is the source of the 2 T cell receptor beta chains below, sequenced in a study of T cell changes during pregnancy in multiple sclerosis. Libraries were prepared by immunoSEQ multiplex PCR; TCRdb keeps only in-frame clonotypes and omits some of them. The sample lists 30,000 to 40,000 clones, just over 90% occurring once. Sample: CD4+ T cells from peripheral blood mononuclear cells, taken in the third trimester of pregnancy. These receptors all stem from a female donor with multiple sclerosis, enrolled in a pregnancy study.

CDR3 residues: CASSSRTGNTIYF. CDR3 sequence (DNA): TGTGCCAGCAGCTCACGGACAGGAAACACCATATATTTT. This rearrangement joins TRBV13 to TRBJ1-3, with D perhaps matching TRBD1 (5 bases). Germline V gene lookup returns CDR1 PRHDT and CDR2 FYEKMQ (reference sequence). The germline V and J ends were trimmed by 4 bases and 4 bases, with 8 bases remaining between them. The length of the CDR3 is 13 residues. The variable domain in full, completed from reference TRBV13 and TRBJ1-3, reads AAGVIQSPRHLIKEKRETATLKCYPIPRHDTVYWYQQGPGQDPQFLISFYEKMQSDKGSIPDRFSAQQFSDYHSELNMSSLELGDSALYFCASSSRTGNTIYFGEGSWLTVV.

CDR3 sequence (DNA): TGTGCCAGCAGCTTAGATCCAGAAGGAAACACCATATATTTT. This codes for CASSLDPEGNTIYF. The chain uses TRBV11-3 and TRBJ1-3; D not resolved. Germline loops: CDR1 SGHNT, CDR2 YENEEA. The V end was cut by 0 bases, the J end by 4 bases, with 7 bases between. CDR3 size: 14 residues.